A single sample is the source of the 29 T cell receptor beta chains below, sequenced in a study of blood T cell repertoires in COVID-19. Sequenced by immunoSEQ multiplex PCR; TCRdb stores in-frame clones only, minus some. The table shows about 310,000 clones, with 90% occurring only once. Material for sequencing was peripheral blood. The origin of the receptors is a woman between 35 and 50 years old with COVID-19, enrolled during active disease.

The chain employs TRBV7-6 and TRBJ1-1; unclear D gene. The CDR3 totals 11 residues. V shed 5 bases and J shed 8 bases, with 9 bases lying between them. CDR1 and CDR2 from the germline V gene are SGHVS and FNYEAQ. The CDR3 DNA reads TGTGCCAGCAGCCAGGTCAACGAAGCTTTCTTT. Encoded protein: CASSQVNEAFF.

The chain combines TRBV6-5 with TRBJ2-7, with 8 nucleotides matching TRBD1. CDR3 length: 15 amino acids. CDR1 and CDR2 from the germline V gene are MNHEY and SVGAGI. With V trimmed by 6 bases and J by 0 bases, 7 bases remained unmatched. CDR3 protein: CASRHRDRFSYEQYF. The CDR3 nucleotides read TGTGCCAGCAGACACAGGGACAGGTTCTCCTACGAGCAGTACTTC.

The rearrangement uses TRBV10-2 and TRBJ1-5; D not resolved. The CDR3 consists of 13 residues. Trimming cost V 0 bases and J 9 bases, with 9 bases left between them. Germline V gene data show CDR1 as WSHSY and CDR2 as SAAADI. The chain's CDR3 is CASSESIRGPQHF. The CDR3 nucleotides are TGCGCCAGCAGTGAGTCGATACGGGGGCCCCAGCATTTT.

The chain recombines TRBV13 with TRBJ2-7; 7 bases map to TRBD1. Germline V gene data show CDR1 as PRHDT and CDR2 as FYEKMQ (reference sequence). Germline trimming cut 5 bases from V and 3 bases from J; bases unmatched to any gene: 4. The CDR3 has 13 residues. The CDR3 spells CASSVTGDYEQYF. CDR3 sequence (DNA): TGTGCCAGCAGCGTCACAGGGGACTACGAGCAGTACTTC.

In this sample, this clone turned up once. The chain joins TRBV9 to TRBJ1-5; D not resolved. V lost 3 bases to trimming and J lost 9 bases, with 13 bases between them. This CDR3 region has 13 residues. The germline CDR1 and CDR2 sequences are SGDLS and YYNGEE. The CDR3: CASSANTVGPQHF. CDR3 DNA: TGTGCCAGCAGCGCAAATACCGTCGGGCCCCAGCATTTT.

V and J are TRBV27 and TRBJ1-1; 7 bases are a match to TRBD1. V lost 5 bases to trimming and J lost 7 bases; unmatched junction nucleotides: 7. Per germline, CDR1 MNHEY and CDR2 SMNVEV (reference sequence). This CDR3 comprises 13 residues. The CDR3 reads CASSPWTGFEAFF. In DNA form, the CDR3 reads TGTGCCAGCAGTCCCTGGACAGGTTTTGAAGCTTTCTTT.

This chain joins TRBV21-1 and TRBJ2-3; the table's TRBD2 call for D was not verified on the DNA. TRBV21-1 is an annotated pseudogene. The CDR3 is 19 residues long. The CDR3 loop reads CASSIPGYEGGERTDTQYF. The DNA for the CDR3 is TGTGCCAGCAGCATACCCGGGTACGAGGGCGGGGAGCGCACAGATACGCAGTATTTT.

The CDR3 coding sequence is TGTGCCGGGGGCTCGGCAACTAATGAAAAACTGTTTTTT. Protein: CAGGSATNEKLFF. The chain couples TRBV30 to TRBJ1-4; TRBD1 might be the D (6 bases). The CDR3 covers 13 residues. Looked up from germline, CDR1 is GTSNPN and CDR2 is SVGIG (reference sequence). V dropped 8 bases and J dropped 0 bases, with 10 bases sitting between them. The entire variable domain, with the rest obtained from reference TRBV30 and TRBJ1-4, is as follows: SQTIHQWPATLVQPVGSPLSLECTVEGTSNPNLYWYRQAAGRGLQLLFYSVGIGQISSEVPQNLSASRPQDRQFILSSKKLLLSDSGFYLCAGGSATNEKLFFGSGTQLSVL.

J is TRBJ2-1 and V is TRBV7-3; TRBD2 agrees at 8 bases. Trimming removed 2 bases from V and 7 bases from J; junction bases left unmatched: 7. Looked up from germline, CDR1 is SGHTA and CDR2 is FQGTGA. This CDR3 is built from 15 residues. CDR3 amino acids: CASSLSAGGRNEQFF. The CDR3 coding sequence is TGTGCCAGCAGCTTATCGGCGGGCGGGAGGAATGAGCAGTTCTTC.

The V gene is TRBV29-1, the J gene TRBJ2-3; the D gene is possibly TRBD1 (5 bases). The CDR3 sequence is 15 residues long. Germline V gives CDR1 SQVTM, CDR2 ANQGSEA. V lost 5 bases, J lost 2 bases, and 17 bases lay in between. CDR3 bases: TGCAGCGTTTCTGTTTTGGGGCTTTTCACAGATACGCAGTATTTT. It codes for CSVSVLGLFTDTQYF.

Points on this clone: Because it lacks the conserved phenylalanine or tryptophan at the end, this CDR3 is likely a read error. No DNA is shown, since the ends of the CDR3 on it are uncertain; the CDR3 is the one TCRdb lists. The chain links TRBV7-9 to TRBJ2-7; TRBD1 is the table's D call and was not checked against the DNA. Germline CDR1 reads SEHNR; CDR2 reads FQNEAQ (reference sequence). The CDR3 spans 12 amino acids, including both terminal residues. CDR3 region: CASSPQGTPVLI.

This clone was recorded many times. The chain recombines TRBV27 with TRBJ2-3; 7 nucleotides line up with TRBD2. V lost 5 bases, J lost 9 bases, and 11 bases stayed unmatched. CDR1 is MNHEY, CDR2 SMNVEV, per germline (reference sequence). The CDR3 contains 14 residues. CDR3 sequence: CASSLREAGDTQYF. The DNA for the CDR3 is TGTGCCAGCAGTCTCCGGGAGGCCGGGGACACGCAGTATTTT.

V usage is TRBV9 and J usage is TRBJ2-1; 11 bases line up with TRBD2. Trimming took 4 bases from V and 5 from J; bases not matched to a gene: 8. Germline CDR1 and CDR2: SGDLS and YYNGEE. The CDR3 spans 16 residues. CDR3 protein: CASSFTGTSGNNEQFF. The CDR3, as DNA: TGTGCCAGCAGCTTCACCGGGACTAGCGGAAACAATGAGCAGTTCTTC.

The chain has TRBV5-1 and TRBJ2-2; D gene ambiguous. Germline CDR1 and CDR2: SGHRS and YFSETQ. The V end lost 2 bases, the J end lost 1 base, and 9 bases lay between the germline ends. The CDR3 runs to 15 residues. In DNA, the CDR3 is TGCGCCAGCAGCTTTTTACAGATGAACACCGGGGAGCTGTTTTTT. The encoded protein is CASSFLQMNTGELFF.

The chain employs TRBV15 and TRBJ1-1; D might be TRBD1 (6 bases). In germline, CDR1 is LNHNV, CDR2 YYDKDF (reference sequence). V shed 0 bases and J shed 2 bases, with 7 bases lying between them. The length of the CDR3 is 14 residues. CDR3 amino acids: CATSRDRGNTEAFF. The CDR3 DNA reads TGTGCCACCAGCAGAGACAGGGGCAACACTGAAGCTTTCTTT. Based on the CDR3 plus reference TRBV15 and TRBJ1-1, the full variable domain is DAMVIQNPRYQVTQFGKPVTLSCSQTLNHNVMYWYQQKSSQAPKLLFHYYDKDFNNEADTPDNFQSRRPNTSFCFLDIRSPGLGDTAMYLCATSRDRGNTEAFFGQGTRLTVV.

The chain uses TRBV19 and TRBJ1-1; D not resolved. V lost 4 bases and J 2 bases, leaving 8 bases between the germline ends. The CDR3 runs to 13 residues. Germline V gene data show CDR1 as LNHDA and CDR2 as SQIVND (reference sequence). The CDR3 loop reads CASSRLRNTEAFF. CDR3 in DNA: TGTGCCAGTAGTAGGTTGCGAAACACTGAAGCTTTCTTT.

V gene TRBV24-1 combines with J gene TRBJ2-1, with 11 bases that match TRBD2. V lost 5 bases to trimming and J lost 2 bases; unmatched junction nucleotides: 4. Looked up from germline, CDR1 is KGHDR and CDR2 is SFDVKD. The CDR3 is 16 amino acids. CDR3 coding DNA: TGTGCCACCAGTGCCAGTAGCGGGAGGGCCTACAATGAGCAGTTCTTC. Translated: CATSASSGRAYNEQFF.

This chain connects TRBV7-9 to TRBJ1-6; unclear D gene. Germline assignment: CDR1 SEHNR and CDR2 FQNEAQ (reference sequence). The CDR3 spans 16 residues. V gave up 5 bases and J gave up 4 bases, with 15 bases separating them. The CDR3 is CASSQKVLPYNSPLHF. In DNA form, the CDR3 reads TGTGCCAGCAGCCAAAAAGTACTACCTTATAATTCACCCCTCCACTTT.

The chain joins TRBV18 to TRBJ2-5, with TRBD2 matching 13 bases. The trim removed 3 bases at V and 4 bases at J, leaving 5 bases unmatched. In germline, CDR1 is KGHSH, CDR2 LQKENI. The CDR3 contains 16 residues. In DNA form, the CDR3 reads TGTGCCAGCTCACCTCGGACTAGCGGGAGTCCAGAGACCCAGTACTTC. It codes for CASSPRTSGSPETQYF.

The chain has TRBV19 and TRBJ2-1; possibly TRBD1 for D (5 bases). Germline CDR1 reads LNHDA; CDR2 reads SQIVND (reference sequence). The CDR3 sequence is 15 residues long. V was cut by 0 bases and J by 8 bases, with 14 bases left in between. Written as DNA, the CDR3 is TGTGCCAGTAGTATAGAAAGGGGTTTTTGGGATGAGCAGTTCTTC. Its protein product is CASSIERGFWDEQFF.

This clone was counted only a few times. V and J are TRBV15 and TRBJ1-5; possibly TRBD1 for D (6 bases). Germline lookup yields CDR1 LNHNV and CDR2 YYDKDF (reference sequence). The CDR3 is made up of 15 amino acids. Trimming shortened V by 0 bases and J by 5 bases, and 11 bases separated the two germline ends. CDR3 sequence reads: CATSREGGEDQPQHF. The CDR3 DNA sequence: TGTGCCACCAGCAGAGAAGGGGGAGAGGATCAGCCCCAGCATTTT.

The chain links TRBV10-3 to TRBJ2-5, with D uncertain. The CDR3 is 12 residues long. V was trimmed by 4 bases and J by 1 base, leaving 4 bases between them. The V gene's germline CDR1 is ENHRY and CDR2 SYGVKD. Written as DNA, the CDR3 is TGTGCCATCAGTGCTCCCCAAGAGACCCAGTACTTC. Protein sequence: CAISAPQETQYF.

The chain is built from TRBV28 and TRBJ2-1, with TRBD1 as a possible D gene (6 bases). V was clipped by 11 bases and J by 3 bases, with 17 bases between them. The germline gives CDR1 MDHEN, CDR2 SYDVKM. The CDR3 totals 14 residues. The CDR3 nucleotides read TGTGCCTCGCAGGGGCTAGGGGACTACAATGAGCAGTTCTTC. Protein: CASQGLGDYNEQFF.

This clone was seen only once. The chain uses TRBV6-5 and TRBJ1-5; D is unclear. The CDR3 totals 13 residues. V lost 4 bases and J 3 bases, leaving 7 bases between the germline ends. Per the germline V gene, CDR1 is MNHEY and CDR2 is SVGAGI. CDR3 protein: CASSWSYNQPQHF. CDR3 DNA sequence: TGTGCCAGCAGTTGGTCCTACAATCAGCCCCAGCATTTT.

The gene calls are TRBV10-3 and TRBJ2-1; possible D gene TRBD1, 6 bases. CDR1 is ENHRY and CDR2 is SYGVKD in the germline V gene. V lost 4 bases to trimming and J lost 4 bases, with 8 bases between them. This CDR3 has 13 residues. CDR3 sequence: CAISGQAYNEQFF. Here the CDR3 DNA reads TGTGCCATCAGTGGACAGGCATACAATGAGCAGTTCTTC.

Only a few counts were recorded for this clone. The V gene is TRBV19, the J gene TRBJ1-5; tentative D call: TRBD1 (5 bases). Trimming removed 5 bases from V and 3 bases from J, with 11 bases in between. The CDR3 extends over 14 amino acids. Germline CDR1 and CDR2: LNHDA and SQIVND (reference sequence). CDR3 residues: CASSATASNQPQHF. The CDR3 region has the DNA TGTGCCAGTAGTGCGACAGCTTCCAATCAGCCCCAGCATTTT. Drawing the rest from reference TRBV19 and TRBJ1-5, the complete variable domain is DGGITQSPKYLFRKEGQNVTLSCEQNLNHDAMYWYRQDPGQGLRLIYYSQIVNDFQKGDIAEGYSVSREKKESFPLTVTSAQKNPTAFYLCASSATASNQPQHFGDGTRLSIL.

The rearrangement joins TRBV13 to TRBJ2-7; 11 bases agree with TRBD2. J was trimmed by 7 bases and V by 5 bases; bases with no gene match: 13. Germline V gives CDR1 PRHDT, CDR2 FYEKMQ (reference sequence). The CDR3 spans 16 residues. In DNA, the CDR3 is TGTGCCAGCAGCACCAGACTAGCGGGGATAACTAGGGAGCAGTACTTC. Translation: CASSTRLAGITREQYF.

The V gene is TRBV28, the J gene TRBJ1-2; no reliable D call. Trimming cost V 2 bases and J 0 bases, with 7 bases left between them. CDR3 length equals 14 residues. Germline lookup yields CDR1 MDHEN and CDR2 SYDVKM. The CDR3: CASSLQTPNYGYTF. The CDR3 region has the DNA TGTGCCAGCAGTTTACAGACACCTAACTATGGCTACACCTTC.

This clone was counted a few times. The rearrangement joins TRBV3-1 (or the pseudogene TRBV3-2) to TRBJ1-3; D is possibly TRBD1 (5 bases). V was trimmed by 2 bases and J by 0 bases, leaving 17 bases between them. The CDR3 is 18 amino acids. Per the germline V gene, CDR1 is LGHDT and CDR2 is YNNKEL (reference sequence). This chain's CDR3 is CASSQHRSTGASGNTIYF. CDR3 coding DNA: TGTGCCAGCAGCCAACACCGTAGTACAGGCGCCTCTGGAAACACCATATATTTT.